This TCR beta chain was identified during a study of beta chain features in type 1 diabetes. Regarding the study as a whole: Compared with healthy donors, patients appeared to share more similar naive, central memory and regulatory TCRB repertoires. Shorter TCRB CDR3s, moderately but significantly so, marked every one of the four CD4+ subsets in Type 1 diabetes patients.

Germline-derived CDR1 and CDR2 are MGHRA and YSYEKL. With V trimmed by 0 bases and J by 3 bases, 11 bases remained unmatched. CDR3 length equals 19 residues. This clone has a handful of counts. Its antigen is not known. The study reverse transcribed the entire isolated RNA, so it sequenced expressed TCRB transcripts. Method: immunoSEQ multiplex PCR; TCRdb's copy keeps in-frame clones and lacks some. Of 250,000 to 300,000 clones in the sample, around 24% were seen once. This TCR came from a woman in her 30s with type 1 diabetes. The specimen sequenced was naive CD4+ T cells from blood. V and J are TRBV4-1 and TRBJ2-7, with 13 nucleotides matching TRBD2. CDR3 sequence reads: CASSQDKGGRLAGGYEQYF. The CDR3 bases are TGCGCCAGCAGCCAAGATAAAGGCGGCCGACTAGCGGGAGGCTACGAGCAGTACTTC.